This T cell receptor beta chain was documented in a study of shared T cell receptors in the human thymus. Produced via immunoSEQ multiplex PCR; TCRdb's table is partial and in-frame only. The sample holds about 500,000 clones, around 82% seen once. Trimming shortened V by 4 bases and J by 6 bases, and 17 bases separated the two germline ends. The CDR3 is made up of 15 amino acids. The germline CDR1 and CDR2 sequences are SGHAT and FQDESV (reference sequence). These same data were also listed under a study on human thymus T cells.

The V gene is TRBV11-1, the J gene TRBJ2-3, with D perhaps matching TRBD1 (5 bases). Sequenced sample: thymocytes. The sequence came from a boy less than two years old with a congenital heart defect. The CDR3 reads CASSSPPQGPDTQYF. In nucleotides, the CDR3 is TGTGCCAGCAGCTCGCCCCCCCAGGGCCCCGATACGCAGTATTTT.